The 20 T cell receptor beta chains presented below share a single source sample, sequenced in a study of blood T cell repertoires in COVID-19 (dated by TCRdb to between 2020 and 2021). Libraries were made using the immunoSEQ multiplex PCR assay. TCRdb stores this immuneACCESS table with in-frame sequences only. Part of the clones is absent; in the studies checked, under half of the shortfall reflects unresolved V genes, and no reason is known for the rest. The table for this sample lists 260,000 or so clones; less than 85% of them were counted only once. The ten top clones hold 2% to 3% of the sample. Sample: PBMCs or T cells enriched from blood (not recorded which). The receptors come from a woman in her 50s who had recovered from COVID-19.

As DNA, the CDR3 is TGTGCCAGCAGCTTAGGACAGTCCGAGACCCAGTACTTC. Protein sequence: CASSLGQSETQYF. The chain is built from TRBV7-7 and TRBJ2-5, with a weak D call TRBD1 (5 bases). The V gene's germline CDR1 is SSHAT and CDR2 FNYEAQ (reference sequence). V was clipped by 1 base and J by 5 bases, with 8 bases between them. This CDR3 has 13 residues.

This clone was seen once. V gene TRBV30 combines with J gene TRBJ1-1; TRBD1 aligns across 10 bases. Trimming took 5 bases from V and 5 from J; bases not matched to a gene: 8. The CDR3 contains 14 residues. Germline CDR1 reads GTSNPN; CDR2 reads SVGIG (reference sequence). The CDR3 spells CAWGRDRGRTEAFF. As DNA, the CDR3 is TGTGCCTGGGGCCGGGACAGGGGTAGGACTGAAGCTTTCTTT.

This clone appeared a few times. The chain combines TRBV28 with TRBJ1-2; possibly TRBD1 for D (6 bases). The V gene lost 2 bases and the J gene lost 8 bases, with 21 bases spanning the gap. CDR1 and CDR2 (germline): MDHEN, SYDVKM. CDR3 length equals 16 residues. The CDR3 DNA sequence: TGTGCCAGCAGTTTACAAACACAGGGAAGAAGGACGGGCTACACCTTC. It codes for CASSLQTQGRRTGYTF.

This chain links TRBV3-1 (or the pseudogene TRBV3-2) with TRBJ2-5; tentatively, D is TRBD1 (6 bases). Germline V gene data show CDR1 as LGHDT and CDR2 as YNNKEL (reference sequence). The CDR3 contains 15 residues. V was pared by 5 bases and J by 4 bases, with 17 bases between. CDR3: CASSSQTGRGETQYF. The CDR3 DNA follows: TGTGCCAGCAGCTCTCAAACAGGGAGAGGAGAGACCCAGTACTTC.

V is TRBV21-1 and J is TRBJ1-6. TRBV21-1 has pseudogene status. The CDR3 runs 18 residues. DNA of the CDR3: TGTGCCAGCAGCAAAAGGGAGGGCAGCAACTCCTATAATTCACCCCTCCACTTT. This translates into CASSKREGSNSYNSPLHF.

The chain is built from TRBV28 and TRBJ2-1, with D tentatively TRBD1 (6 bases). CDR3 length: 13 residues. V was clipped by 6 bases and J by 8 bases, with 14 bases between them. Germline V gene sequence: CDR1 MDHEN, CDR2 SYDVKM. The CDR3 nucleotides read TGTGCCAGCAGAACAACAGGGTTTCATGAGCAGTTCTTC. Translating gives CASRTTGFHEQFF.

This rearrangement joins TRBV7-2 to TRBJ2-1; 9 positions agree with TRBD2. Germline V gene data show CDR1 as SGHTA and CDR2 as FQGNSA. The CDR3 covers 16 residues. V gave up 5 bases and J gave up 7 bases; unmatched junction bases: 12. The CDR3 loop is CASSLEASGGTNEQFF. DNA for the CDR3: TGTGCCAGCAGCCTTGAAGCGAGCGGGGGGACGAATGAGCAGTTCTTC.

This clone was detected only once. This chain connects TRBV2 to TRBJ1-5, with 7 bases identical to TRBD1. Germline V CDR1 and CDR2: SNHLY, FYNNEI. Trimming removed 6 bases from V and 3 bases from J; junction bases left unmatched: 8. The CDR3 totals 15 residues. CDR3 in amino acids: CASRADRVNNQPQHF. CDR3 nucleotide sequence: TGTGCCAGCAGAGCAGACAGGGTCAACAATCAGCCCCAGCATTTT.

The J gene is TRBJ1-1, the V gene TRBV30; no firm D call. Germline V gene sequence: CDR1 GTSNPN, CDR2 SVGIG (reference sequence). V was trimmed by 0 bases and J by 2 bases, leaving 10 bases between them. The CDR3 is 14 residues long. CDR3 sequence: CAWSVRRDNTEAFF. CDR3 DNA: TGTGCCTGGAGTGTACGGAGGGATAACACTGAAGCTTTCTTT. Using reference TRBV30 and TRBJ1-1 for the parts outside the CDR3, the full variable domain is SQTIHQWPATLVQPVGSPLSLECTVEGTSNPNLYWYRQAAGRGLQLLFYSVGIGQISSEVPQNLSASRPQDRQFILSSKKLLLSDSGFYLCAWSVRRDNTEAFFGQGTRLTVV.

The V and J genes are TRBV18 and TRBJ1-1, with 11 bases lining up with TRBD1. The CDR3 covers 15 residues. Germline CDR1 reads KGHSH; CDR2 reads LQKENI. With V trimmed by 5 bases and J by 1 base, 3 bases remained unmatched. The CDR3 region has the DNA TGTGCCAGCTCATCAGGGACAGGGGGGAACACTGAAGCTTTCTTT. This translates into CASSSGTGGNTEAFF.

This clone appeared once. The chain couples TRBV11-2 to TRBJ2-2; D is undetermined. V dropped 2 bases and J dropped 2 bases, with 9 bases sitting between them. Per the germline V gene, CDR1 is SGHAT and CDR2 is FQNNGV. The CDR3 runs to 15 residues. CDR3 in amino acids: CASSLYGGNTGELFF. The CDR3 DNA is TGTGCCAGCAGCTTATACGGTGGTAACACCGGGGAGCTGTTTTTT.

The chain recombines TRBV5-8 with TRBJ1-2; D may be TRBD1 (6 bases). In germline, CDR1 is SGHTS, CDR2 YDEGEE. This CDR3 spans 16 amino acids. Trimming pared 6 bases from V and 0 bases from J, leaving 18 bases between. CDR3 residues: CASIEDSATPNYGYTF. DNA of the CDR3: TGTGCCAGCATCGAGGACAGCGCGACCCCTAACTATGGCTACACCTTC.

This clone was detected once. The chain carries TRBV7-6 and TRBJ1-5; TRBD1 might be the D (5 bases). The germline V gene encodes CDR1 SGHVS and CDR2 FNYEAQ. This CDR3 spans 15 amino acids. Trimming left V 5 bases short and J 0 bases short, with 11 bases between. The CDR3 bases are TGTGCCAGCAGCGCCAGGGTTCATAGCAATCAGCCCCAGCATTTT. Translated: CASSARVHSNQPQHF.

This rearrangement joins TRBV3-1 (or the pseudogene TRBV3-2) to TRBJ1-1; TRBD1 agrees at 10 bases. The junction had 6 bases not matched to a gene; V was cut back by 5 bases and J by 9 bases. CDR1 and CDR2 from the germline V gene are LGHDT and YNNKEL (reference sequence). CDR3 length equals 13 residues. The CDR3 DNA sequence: TGTGCCAGCAGCGACCGGGACAGGGGACAAGCTTTCTTT. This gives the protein CASSDRDRGQAFF.

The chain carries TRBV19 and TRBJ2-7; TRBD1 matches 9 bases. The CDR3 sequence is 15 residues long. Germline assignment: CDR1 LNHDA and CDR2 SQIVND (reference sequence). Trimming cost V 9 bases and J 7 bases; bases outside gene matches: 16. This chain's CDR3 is CASEGTGTGKTEQYF. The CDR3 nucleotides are TGTGCCAGCGAAGGTACCGGGACAGGGAAAACTGAGCAGTACTTC.

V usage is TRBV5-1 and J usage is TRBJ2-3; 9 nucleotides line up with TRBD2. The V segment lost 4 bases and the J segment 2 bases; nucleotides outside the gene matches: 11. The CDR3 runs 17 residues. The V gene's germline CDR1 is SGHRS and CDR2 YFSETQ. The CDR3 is CASSPGLANDPTDTQYF. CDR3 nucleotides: TGCGCCAGCAGCCCCGGACTAGCGAACGACCCCACAGATACGCAGTATTTT. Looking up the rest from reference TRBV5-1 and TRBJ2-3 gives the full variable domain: KAGVTQTPRYLIKTRGQQVTLSCSPISGHRSVSWYQQTPGQGLQFLFEYFSETQRNKGNFPGRFSGRQFSNSRSEMNVSTLELGDSALYLCASSPGLANDPTDTQYFGPGTRLTVL.

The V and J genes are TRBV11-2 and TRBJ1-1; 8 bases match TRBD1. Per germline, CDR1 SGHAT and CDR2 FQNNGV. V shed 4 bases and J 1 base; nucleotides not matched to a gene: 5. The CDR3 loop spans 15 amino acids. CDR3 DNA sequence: TGTGCCAGCAGCTCTCGGACAGGGCGGAACACTGAAGCTTTCTTT. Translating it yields CASSSRTGRNTEAFF.

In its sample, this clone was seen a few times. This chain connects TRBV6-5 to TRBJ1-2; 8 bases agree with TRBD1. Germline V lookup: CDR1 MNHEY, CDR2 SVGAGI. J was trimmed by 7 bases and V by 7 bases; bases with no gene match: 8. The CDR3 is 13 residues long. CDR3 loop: CASKGQGARGYTF. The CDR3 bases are TGTGCCAGCAAAGGCCAGGGGGCGCGTGGCTACACCTTC.

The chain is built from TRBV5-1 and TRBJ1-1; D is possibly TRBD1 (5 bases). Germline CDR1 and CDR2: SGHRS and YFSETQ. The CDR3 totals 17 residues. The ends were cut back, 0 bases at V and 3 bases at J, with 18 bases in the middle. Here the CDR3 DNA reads TGCGCCAGCAGCTTGGGCAGGGCGGTGGGAAGGGACACTGAAGCTTTCTTT. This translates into CASSLGRAVGRDTEAFF.

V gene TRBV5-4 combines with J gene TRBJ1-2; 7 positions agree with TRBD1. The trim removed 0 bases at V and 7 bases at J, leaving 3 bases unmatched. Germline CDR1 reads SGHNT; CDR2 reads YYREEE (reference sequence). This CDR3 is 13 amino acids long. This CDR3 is CASSLDNRGGYTF. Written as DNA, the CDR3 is TGTGCCAGCAGCTTGGACAACAGGGGTGGCTACACCTTC.